This T cell receptor beta chain stems from a study of T-cell reconstitution after alpha-beta-depleted transplantation in children. This clonotype has a handful of counts. Antigen unknown. The CDR3 has 12 amino acids. Trimming stripped 5 bases from V and 7 bases from J, with 9 bases between. Germline CDR1 and CDR2: SEHNR and FQNEAQ (reference sequence). The library targeted TCRbeta and was prepared with unique molecular identifiers. TCRdb processed the PCR reads anew with MiXCR; each CDR3 protein has one entry. The table shows under 450,000 distinct CDR3 sequences, with under 20% occurring only once. Study-level results: Fresh T-cell production supplied most of the T-cell counts and diversity seen one year after transplant.

V gene TRBV7-9 combines with J gene TRBJ2-4; D unresolved. The clonotype comes from a boy less than two years old who had a stem cell transplant for Wiskott-Aldrich syndrome, so the T cells may come from the graft donor. Sample: PBMCs, mostly from graft donor cells, taken 360 days after TCRalphabeta/CD19-depleted stem cell transplant. For the CDR3, the DNA is TGTGCCAGCAGCACCGCACAGAACATTCAGTACTTC. Translated, it gives CASSTAQNIQYF.